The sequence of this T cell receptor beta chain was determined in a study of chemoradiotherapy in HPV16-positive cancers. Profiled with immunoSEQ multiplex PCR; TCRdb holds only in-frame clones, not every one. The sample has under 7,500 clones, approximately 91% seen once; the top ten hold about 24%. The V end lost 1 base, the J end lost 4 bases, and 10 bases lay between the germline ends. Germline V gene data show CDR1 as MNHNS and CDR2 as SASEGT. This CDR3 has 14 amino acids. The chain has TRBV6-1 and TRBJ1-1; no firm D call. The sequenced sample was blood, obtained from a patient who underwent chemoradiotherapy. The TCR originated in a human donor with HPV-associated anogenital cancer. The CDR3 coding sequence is TGTGCCAGCAGTGAAGATTTGGAGGGCACTGAAGCTTTCTTT. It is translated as CASSEDLEGTEAFF.